This TCR beta chain emerged from a study of shared clonotypes between healthy human individuals (TCRdb year 2020). About the study as a whole: Three men and a couple of women, aged 18 to 49 years, made up the cohort. Between about 0.85 and 10 billion PBMCs per donor were obtained by leukapheresis. To estimate repertoire size and how much clonotypes are shared between individuals, the study performed deep sequencing of blood TCR repertoires from roughly five healthy adults. To increase sequencing depth and limit assay-specific biases, different laboratories used diverse techniques to prepare libraries and sequence TCR repertoires.

Using the deep immunoSEQ assay, multiplex PCR amplified TCR CDR3 regions from genomic DNA. Genomic DNA extracted from each cell subset was distributed evenly over all wells of several immunoSEQ 96-well plates, and each plate served as one replicate. For unsorted PBMC, each replicate PCR was loaded with around 300 ng genomic DNA, equivalent to about 33,000 T cell genomes. Genomic DNA from unsorted PBMC was sequenced over ten immunoSEQ deep assay plates. The purified libraries were quantified using a Qubit 3.0 fluorometer, sized with a Bioanalyzer 2100, and then quantified again using the KAPA Library Quantification kit. Every immunoSEQ 96-well plate was sequenced on a dedicated single-read 150-cycle Illumina NextSeq 550 flow cell. The study's own analysis went as follows. Because the immunoSEQ output included only junctional sequences and no quality scores, the filtering could not be the same as the filtering used for full-length reads. To assign V/J genes and CDR3, sequences were annotated against IMGT germline references using PyIR, a Python wrapper for IgBLAST v1.9. Reads with weak V/J assignments (E-value above 1e-6), missing CDR3, stop codons, out-of-frame junctions, or ambiguous translated residues were removed. V3J clonotypes were defined as sequences sharing the same inferred V gene, J gene, and CDR3 amino acid sequence. Percentage overlap between repertoires was calculated by dividing the number of shared unique clonotypes by the size of the smaller repertoire. Richness of each repertoire was evaluated using RTK rarefaction, the Chao1 estimator, and Recon v2.1 estimates of unobserved clonotypes. TCRdb's version of the immuneACCESS table is confined to in-frame rearrangements and falls short of the full clone set. An unresolved V gene accounts for under half of the shortfall where checked; the remainder is of unknown origin. V, J and clone size were drawn from that table, and D and trimming were deduced from the DNA. The sample table shows hundreds of thousands of clones, and around 81% are seen once. Approximately 12% of the sample lies in the top ten.

V and J lose 0 bases and 2 bases, and a span of 5 bases separates them. CDR1 and CDR2, looked up from the germline V gene (reference sequence), are GTSNPN and SVGIG. The CDR3 sequence holds 13 residues, the cysteine and phenylalanine included. Only the CDR3 region is kept as DNA, spanning 39 bases read in frame from base 1. The donors were healthy, HIV-negative adults with no recently reported acute infections or vaccinations. All donors were Caucasian adults living in Nashville, Tennessee, USA. In the unsorted samples, around 81 million PBMCs were counted, and genomic DNA was extracted using the QIAamp DNA Blood Mini kit. After blood collection by leukapheresis, PBMCs were isolated using Ficoll-Histopaque density gradient centrifugation and then cryopreserved in the vapor phase of liquid nitrogen. On this clone: Its target antigen remains unknown. The record has no base qualities; no much larger clone is one base away. The same CDR3 arises from other DNA sequences in this sample as well.

Study-level results and caveats: Sampling was limited to blood, and TCR repertoires in tissue likely differ from TCR repertoires in blood. Because the study included only a small number of donors, the genetic and exposure-history diversity represented was limited. Based on pairwise subsampling, the degree of clonotype sharing among donors was expected to be affected by sequencing depth.

The chain joins TRBV30 to TRBJ1-5; too little of a D gene remains to name it. Sequencing used PBMCs. The origin of this receptor is a woman in her thirties or forties in good health. Some clones in this sample may be carry-over from other donors' samples. The CDR3 in this case is CAWSVRGNQPQHF. The DNA is as follows: TGTGCCTGGAGTGTACGAGGCAATCAGCCCCAGCATTTT.